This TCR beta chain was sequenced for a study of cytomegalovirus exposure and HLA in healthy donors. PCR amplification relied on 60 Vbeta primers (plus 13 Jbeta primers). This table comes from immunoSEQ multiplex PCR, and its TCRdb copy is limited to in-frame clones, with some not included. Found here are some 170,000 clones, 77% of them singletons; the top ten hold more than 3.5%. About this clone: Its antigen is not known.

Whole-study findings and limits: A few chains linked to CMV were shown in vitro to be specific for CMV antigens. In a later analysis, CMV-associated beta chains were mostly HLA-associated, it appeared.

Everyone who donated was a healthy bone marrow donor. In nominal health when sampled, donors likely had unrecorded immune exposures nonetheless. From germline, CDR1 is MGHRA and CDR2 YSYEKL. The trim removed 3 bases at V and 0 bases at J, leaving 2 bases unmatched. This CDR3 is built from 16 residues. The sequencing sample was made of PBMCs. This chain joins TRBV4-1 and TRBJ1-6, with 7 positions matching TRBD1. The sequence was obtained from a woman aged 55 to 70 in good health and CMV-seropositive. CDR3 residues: CASSQDRSSYNSPLHF. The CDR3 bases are TGCGCCAGCAGCCAGGACAGGAGCTCCTATAATTCACCCCTCCACTTT.